This entry is about one T cell receptor beta chain. The clone's antigen remains unknown. Per-base qualities were not stored, and no clone one base away is much larger. These data are taken from a study of blood T cells in healthy people across ages (dated by TCRdb to between 2014 and 2016). In terms of the full investigation: In model experiments, roughly one uniquely barcoded TCR beta cDNA molecule per two T cells was captured by template switching. To track age-related changes in TCR beta repertoire diversity, the study relied on deep sequencing normalized with unique cDNA molecular identifiers. The donors were split into four age groups: young (average about 15 years), middle-aged (roughly 39), aged (roughly 65) and long-lived (approximately 80). To avoid experimental bias, donors of different ages were distributed randomly across sequencing lanes. For two donors (one aged 18 to 29 and one aged 80 or older), the study analyzed two additional independent replicas of 1 million unique cDNA reads from the same blood draw.

The CDR3 goes from the cysteine to the phenylalanine over 12 residues. The read is trimmed to its CDR3 DNA, 36 bases read in frame from base 1. Deletion took 4 bases off V and 6 bases off J, with a span of 12 bases between the germline ends. Per the germline V gene, SQVTM is the CDR1 and ANQGSEA is the CDR2. Systemically healthy Caucasian individuals from Russia, some 38 in total and aged about 6 to 95 years, were included as donors. Ten milliliters of peripheral blood were drawn from each donor into EDTA-treated Vacutainer tubes. Ficoll-Paque density-gradient centrifugation was used to isolate PBMCs, with at least 6.5 million per sample. Trizol reagent was used to extract total RNA from the PBMCs, yielding at least 5.5 micrograms per sample. The percentages of naive CD45RAhigh/CD27high T cells were determined by flow cytometry on a PBMC aliquot from every donor. The study at large found these results: Because donor CMV infection status was unknown, age-related changes in expanded clonotypes were potentially confounded. Compared with the aged group, the long-lived group had more naive CD4+ T cells, fewer expanded clones and increased TCR diversity, a pattern suggesting age selection. Estimates of total diversity from one million sequenced T cells were regarded as lower bounds and underestimates. There was a strong correlation between observed TCR beta diversity and the percentage of naive T cells measured by flow cytometry. Observed TCR beta diversity per million T cells fell roughly linearly with age, and a significant reduction was already apparent by age about 36. Conclusive comparison of naive and antigen-experienced compartments was prevented by the profiling of bulk unsorted PBMCs.

To prepare the library, 5' RACE was applied. Instrument used: Illumina HiSeq 2500. The second PCR ran for roughly 7 to 11 cycles and used a J-beta primer mix along with a sample-barcoded 5' primer. Each TCR beta cDNA molecule received a unique molecular identifier from a template-switch 5' adaptor carrying 12 random nucleotides. Each sample yielded at least 3 million CDR3-containing paired-end reads. First-strand cDNA synthesis was performed from all RNA using the Mint cDNA synthesis kit, with priming by a TRBC-specific oligonucleotide. Following uracil-DNA glycosylase treatment, a first 18-cycle PCR with universal primers M1SS and BC2_uni_R was performed on all cDNA. In the source study's methods: For normalization, 1 million high-quality reads were randomly selected from each sample, with every read carrying a distinct molecular identifier. Reads with shared molecular identifiers were discarded instead of being binned into consensus sequences. CDR3 identification, clonotype clustering and error correction used MiTCR with a Q25 quality threshold and the strictest error-elimination algorithm. A nonparametric unseen species model with Euler transformation was used to estimate a lower bound on total TCR beta diversity. Using fastp trimming at Q25 and MiXCR clonotype assembly, TCRdb reanalyzed the public sequencing data and kept in-frame beta chains. Rows are combined by CDR3 protein, so each entry shows the most common genes and DNA. The V and J calls and clone size come from TCRdb's table, not from the authors' own analysis. Counted in this sample were some 1.4 million distinct CDR3 sequences; roughly 40% of them appeared once. The ten biggest clones cover 7.9% of the sample.

The sequenced material came from blood. In this chain, TRBV29-1 is recombined with TRBJ2-5; the D gene identity is not certain. The origin of this receptor is a woman aged 18-29 years in good health. The sequence in DNA is TGCAGCGTTGGCCCGGACGAAAAGACCCAGTACTTC. Its product reads: CSVGPDEKTQYF.